A selection of T cell receptor beta chains follows, all from one sample in a study of T cell responses to AZD1222 COVID-19 vaccine. Repertoires were generated with immunoSEQ multiplex PCR, while TCRdb's copy carries only in-frame clones and drops some. The sample shows roughly 180,000 clones, around 91% of them seen only once. The sample in question was peripheral blood, obtained on day 0 of AZD1222 vaccination. The receptors stem from an adult in good health. CDR3s include the opening cysteine and the closing phenylalanine or tryptophan. The D gene is left open where the match is weak. Rows may omit the clone size; those that give it use once, few, many or a size class.

TRBD1,TRBJ1-4,TRBV9,many,CASSQGATNEKLFF,TGTGCCAGCTCCCAGGGGGCGACTAATGAAAAACTGTTTTTT
TRBD1,TRBJ2-6,TRBV19,-,CASSPNTGTGATGANVLTF,TGTGCCAGTAGTCCTAATACCGGGACAGGGGCAACGGGGGCCAACGTCCTGACTTTC
TRBD1,TRBJ1-1,TRBV27,-,CASSVQGAIVTEAFF,TGTGCCAGCAGTGTGCAGGGGGCTATTGTCACTGAAGCTTTCTTT
-,TRBJ1-5,TRBV11-2,-,CASSLSLQANQPQHF,TGTGCCAGCAGCTTATCCCTCCAGGCAAATCAGCCCCAGCATTTT
-,TRBJ1-3,TRBV6-5,-,CASRDTSGNTIYF,TGTGCCAGCCGGGACACAAGTGGAAACACCATATATTTT
TRBD1,TRBJ2-1,TRBV6-5,once,CASRVGQGFFYEQFF,TGTGCCAGCAGGGTCGGACAGGGGTTTTTTTATGAGCAGTTCTTC
-,TRBJ1-5,TRBV5-6,-,CASSFQENQPQHF,TGTGCCAGCAGCTTTCAAGAAAATCAGCCCCAGCATTTT
TRBD2,TRBJ2-5,TRBV12-3/TRBV12-4,-,CASSRGGEETQYF,TGTGCCAGCAGTCGGGGGGGAGAAGAGACCCAGTACTTC
TRBD1,TRBJ2-7,TRBV6-5,-,CASSDRGWQYF,TGTGCCAGCAGCGACAGGGGGTGGCAGTACTTC
TRBD1,TRBJ1-4,TRBV18,-,CASSPRDSNEKLFF,TGTGCCAGCTCTCCCCGGGACAGTAATGAAAAACTGTTTTTT
-,TRBJ1-1,TRBV6-5,-,CASSYLSGAITEAFF,TGTGCCAGCAGTTACTTGTCAGGGGCCATCACTGAAGCTTTCTTT
-,TRBJ2-7,TRBV6-5,-,CASRHSGSYEQYF,TGTGCCAGCAGGCATTCAGGGTCTTACGAGCAGTACTTC
TRBD1,TRBJ2-3,TRBV7-2,-,CASTRDRAIASTDTQYF,TGTGCCAGCACCCGGGACAGGGCGATCGCTAGCACAGATACGCAGTATTTT
TRBD2,TRBJ2-1,TRBV19,-,CASSSGGPSYNEQFF,TGTGCCAGTAGTAGCGGGGGGCCCTCCTACAATGAGCAGTTCTTC
-,TRBJ2-6,TRBV4-1,-,CASSLSDSGANVLTF,TGCGCCAGCAGCCTCTCAGACTCTGGGGCCAACGTCCTGACTTTC
TRBD1,TRBJ1-1,TRBV7-2,-,CASSSSGGLITEAFF,TGTGCCAGCAGCTCATCAGGGGGCCTTATCACTGAAGCTTTCTTT
TRBD1,TRBJ1-2,TRBV12-3/TRBV12-4,-,CASSTGAGYGYTF,TGTGCCAGCAGCACAGGGGCGGGCTATGGCTACACCTTC
-,TRBJ2-7,TRBV30,-,CAWIPAGFYEQYF,TGTGCCTGGATCCCCGCGGGATTCTACGAGCAGTACTTC
-,TRBJ1-5,TRBV7-2,-,CASSLTAASNQPQHF,TGTGCCAGCAGCCTTACGGCGGCTAGCAATCAGCCCCAGCATTTT
-,TRBJ2-1,TRBV27,few,CASSSGTLEFEQFF,TGTGCCAGCAGTTCCGGGACCCTGGAGTTTGAGCAGTTCTTC
TRBD2,TRBJ2-3,TRBV10-1,-,CASSESSRGGFSDTQYF,TGCGCCAGCAGTGAGTCGTCCCGCGGGGGGTTTTCAGATACGCAGTATTTT
-,TRBJ2-3,TRBV7-3,-,CASSLRGEADTQYF,TGTGCCAGCAGCTTAAGGGGGGAGGCAGATACGCAGTATTTT
-,TRBJ2-2,TRBV28,-,CATPVVYTGELFF,TGTGCCACCCCGGTTGTGTACACCGGGGAGCTGTTTTTT
-,TRBJ2-1,TRBV19,-,CASSTGRPTYNEQFF,TGTGCCAGTAGTACGGGACGCCCCACTTACAATGAGCAGTTCTTC
-,TRBJ1-1,TRBV28,-,CASSSPGLTEAFF,TGTGCCAGCAGTTCACCGGGACTGACTGAAGCTTTCTTT
TRBD2,TRBJ2-7,TRBV18,-,CASSPSGGAEEQYF,TGTGCCAGCTCACCTAGCGGGGGGGCCGAAGAGCAGTACTTC
-,TRBJ2-2,TRBV7-8,-,CASSLAAVPGELFF,TGTGCCAGCAGCTTAGCGGCGGTTCCCGGGGAGCTGTTTTTT
TRBD1,TRBJ1-5,TRBV24-1,-,CATSEAGGAYQPQHF,TGTGCCACCAGTGAGGCAGGGGGCGCATACCAGCCCCAGCATTTT
-,TRBJ2-5,TRBV5-4,-,CASSLGPSSQETQYF,TGTGCCAGCAGCTTGGGTCCCAGTTCCCAAGAGACCCAGTACTTC
TRBD1,TRBJ1-1,TRBV3-1/TRBV3-2,-,CASSLTGRRAFF,TGTGCCAGCAGCCTGACAGGGCGTCGAGCTTTCTTT
TRBD2,TRBJ2-7,TRBV4-2,-,CASSQDLAVAGSEQYF,TGTGCCAGCAGCCAAGATTTAGCGGTAGCGGGAAGCGAGCAGTACTTC
TRBD2,TRBJ2-1,TRBV27,-,CASSFGRGAENEQFF,TGTGCCAGCAGTTTCGGGCGGGGGGCCGAGAATGAGCAGTTCTTC
TRBD1,TRBJ2-1,TRBV9,-,CASSPGQGYEQFF,TGTGCCAGCAGTCCGGGACAGGGATATGAGCAGTTCTTC
-,TRBJ1-1,TRBV29-1,-,CSVVTVARAFF,TGCAGCGTTGTAACTGTGGCGCGGGCTTTCTTT
TRBD1,TRBJ2-7,TRBV9,-,CASSPWTGGHEQYF,TGTGCCAGCAGCCCTTGGACAGGGGGGCACGAGCAGTACTTC
-,TRBJ2-1,TRBV7-2,-,CASSLEIRSSYNEQFF,TGTGCCAGCAGCTTAGAAATCAGAAGCTCCTACAATGAGCAGTTCTTC
-,TRBJ1-1,TRBV7-9,-,CASHISNTEAFF,TGTGCCAGCCACATCTCGAACACTGAAGCTTTCTTT
-,TRBJ1-4,TRBV21-1,-,CASSKGGQDYSKATNEKLFF,TGTGCCAGCAGCAAAGGGGGACAGGACTATTCTAAAGCAACTAATGAAAAACTGTTTTTT
-,TRBJ2-3,TRBV7-2,-,CASSYRDRADTQYF,TGTGCCAGCAGCTATAGAGACAGAGCAGATACGCAGTATTTT
-,TRBJ1-6,TRBV9,-,CASSVSGTEYNSPLHF,TGTGCCAGCAGCGTAAGTGGGACGGAATATAATTCACCCCTCCACTTT
TRBD1,TRBJ2-7,TRBV30,-,CAWSVRQGVGEQYF,TGTGCCTGGAGTGTACGACAGGGAGTAGGCGAGCAGTACTTC
-,TRBJ1-1,TRBV27,once,CASSRVNTEAFF,TGTGCCAGCTCCAGGGTTAACACTGAAGCTTTCTTT
-,TRBJ1-1,TRBV19,-,CASSMAQNTEAFF,TGTGCCAGTAGTATGGCGCAGAACACTGAAGCTTTCTTT
TRBD2,TRBJ2-1,TRBV5-1,-,CASSSTSGGAGEQFF,TGCGCCAGCAGCTCTACTAGCGGGGGGGCAGGTGAGCAGTTCTTC
-,TRBJ2-3,TRBV9,-,CASSVLGGATDTQYF,TGTGCCAGCAGCGTCCTTGGCGGGGCAACAGATACGCAGTATTTT
-,TRBJ1-1,TRBV5-4,-,CASSLGVSTGNTEAFF,TGTGCCAGCAGCTTGGGCGTCTCGACGGGGAACACTGAAGCTTTCTTT
-,TRBJ2-5,TRBV2,-,CASSYGETQYF,TGTGCCAGCAGTTACGGGGAGACCCAGTACTTC
TRBD1,TRBJ2-2,TRBV5-1,once,CASSPGQDTGELFF,TGCGCCAGCAGCCCCGGACAGGACACCGGGGAGCTGTTTTTT
TRBD1,TRBJ2-5,TRBV19,-,CASSARLERPSGGGFVRETQYF,TGTGCCAGTAGTGCGCGACTCGAAAGACCCTCAGGGGGTGGATTTGTGCGAGAGACCCAGTACTTC
-,TRBJ2-5,TRBV5-7,few,CASSLVFRRGTQYF,TGTGCCAGCAGCTTGGTCTTCAGGCGTGGGACCCAGTACTTC
-,TRBJ1-1,TRBV7-9,once,CASSLRENTEAFF,TGTGCCAGCAGCTTACGGGAGAACACTGAAGCTTTCTTT